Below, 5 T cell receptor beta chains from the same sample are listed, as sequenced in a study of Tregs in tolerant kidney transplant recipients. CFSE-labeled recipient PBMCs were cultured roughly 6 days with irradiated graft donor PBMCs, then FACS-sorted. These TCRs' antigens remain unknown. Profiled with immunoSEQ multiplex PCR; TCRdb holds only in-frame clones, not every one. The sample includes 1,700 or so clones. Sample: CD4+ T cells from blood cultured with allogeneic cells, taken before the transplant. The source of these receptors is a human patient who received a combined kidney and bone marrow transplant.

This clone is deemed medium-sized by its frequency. CDR3 bases read: TGCAGTGCTTCGCCGGGACTAGCGGGACGGGTTTACAATGAG. Translating it yields CSASPGLAGRVYNE. Given in full, the CDR3 is CSASPGLAGRVYNEQFF. V usage is TRBV20-1 and J usage is TRBJ2-1; 13 nucleotides line up with TRBD2. The read comes to an end 3 residues before the CDR3 does, leaving the germline J gene to fill in the end. The ends lost 5 bases at V and 4 bases at J; junction bases unmatched: 11. The CDR3 sequence is 17 residues long. Per the germline V gene, CDR1 is DFQATT and CDR2 is SNEGSKA (reference sequence).

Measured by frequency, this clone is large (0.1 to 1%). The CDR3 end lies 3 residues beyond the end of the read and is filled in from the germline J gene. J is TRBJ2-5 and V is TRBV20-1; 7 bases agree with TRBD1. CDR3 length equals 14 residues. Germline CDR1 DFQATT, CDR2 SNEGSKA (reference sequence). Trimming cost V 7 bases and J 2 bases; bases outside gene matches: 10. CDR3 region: CSVRTGLQQETQYF. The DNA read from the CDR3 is TGCAGTGTCAGGACAGGCCTCCAGCAAGAGACC.

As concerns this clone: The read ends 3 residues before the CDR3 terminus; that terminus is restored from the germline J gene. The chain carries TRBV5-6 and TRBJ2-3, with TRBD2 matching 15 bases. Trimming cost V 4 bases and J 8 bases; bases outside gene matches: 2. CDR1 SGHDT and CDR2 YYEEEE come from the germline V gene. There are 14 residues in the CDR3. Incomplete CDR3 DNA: TGTGCCAGCAGCCCGGGACTAGCGGGAGGTACG. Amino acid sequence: CASSPGLAGGT. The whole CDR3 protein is CASSPGLAGGTQYF.

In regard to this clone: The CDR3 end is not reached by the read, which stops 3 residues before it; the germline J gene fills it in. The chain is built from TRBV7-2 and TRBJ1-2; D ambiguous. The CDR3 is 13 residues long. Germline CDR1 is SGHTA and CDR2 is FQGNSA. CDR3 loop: CASSVTSIYDYTF. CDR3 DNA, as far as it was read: TGTGCCAGCAGCGTGACTAGTATCTACGAC.

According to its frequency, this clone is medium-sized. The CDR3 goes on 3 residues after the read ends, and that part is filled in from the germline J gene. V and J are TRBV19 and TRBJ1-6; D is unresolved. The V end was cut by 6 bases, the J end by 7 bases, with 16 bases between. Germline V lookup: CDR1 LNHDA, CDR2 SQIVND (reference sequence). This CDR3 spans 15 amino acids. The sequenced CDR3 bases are TGTGCCAGTAGAGCCCCACCGGTGCACAATTCACCC. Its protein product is CASRAPPVHNSP. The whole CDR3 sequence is CASRAPPVHNSPLHF.